This T cell receptor beta chain was documented in a study of chronic HIV infection and antiretroviral therapy. The CDR3 is 15 amino acids. V lost 9 bases to trimming and J lost 9 bases, with 23 bases between them. In germline, CDR1 is KGHDR, CDR2 SFDVKD. TCRdb passed the 5' RACE reads through MiXCR, listing each CDR3 protein once. This sample has approximately 40,000 distinct CDR3 sequences, with approximately 7.4% found just once. The table lists this clonotype with a few counts. The chain is built from TRBV24-1 and TRBJ2-1; tentatively, D is TRBD2 (7 bases). This sequence was found in an adult who had HIV and had not received antiretroviral therapy, or was an uninfected healthy control (not recorded which). Input material: peripheral blood. CDR3 residues: CATEGGGPSLGEQFF. For the CDR3, the DNA is TGTGCCACCGAGGGGGGAGGGCCAAGTTTAGGTGAGCAGTTCTTC.